Following are 23 T cell receptor beta chains from one sample sequenced in a study of post-analysis software for immune sequencing data. Overall study findings and caveats: Patients carried 4 or 5 TRBV segments more frequently than controls did, and TRBV5-6, TRBV5-1 and TRBV20-1 were among them.

Which antigens these TCRs recognize remains unknown. Unique molecular identifiers featured in each of the TCR beta cDNA libraries. TCRdb ran MiXCR on the PCR reads and lists one entry per CDR3 protein. The sample holds under 900,000 distinct CDR3 sequences, approximately 50% seen once. Sequencing used blood. Source of these receptors: a girl aged 10 to 17 with multiple sclerosis.

V usage is TRBV29-1 and J usage is TRBJ2-3; TRBD2 aligns across 11 bases. The V gene's germline CDR1 is SQVTM and CDR2 ANQGSEA. The CDR3 is 16 amino acids. V lost 6 bases, J lost 3 bases, and 11 bases stayed unmatched. Here the CDR3 DNA reads TGCAGCGTGAACTATAGCGGGGGGGCAGGGACAGATACGCAGTATTTT. Translating it yields CSVNYSGGAGTDTQYF.

The rearrangement uses TRBV5-6 and TRBJ2-5, with D tentatively TRBD1 (6 bases). Germline loops: CDR1 SGHDT, CDR2 YYEEEE. V shed 5 bases and J shed 5 bases, with 22 bases lying between them. CDR3 length equals 16 residues. This CDR3 reads CASRHLKTGRGETQYF. The CDR3 region has the DNA TGTGCCAGCAGGCATCTAAAAACAGGGCGAGGGGAGACCCAGTACTTC.

This clonotype was counted only a few times. Just one base apart from a much larger clone, this may be a read error. CDR3 amino acids: CAGSAGTGVYEQYF. The CDR3 nucleotides are TGTGCCGGCAGCGCCGGGACAGGGGTCTACGAGCAGTACTTC. The V gene is TRBV9, the J gene TRBJ2-7; the match to TRBD1 covers 10 bases. Germline V gives CDR1 SGDLS, CDR2 YYNGEE. The CDR3 is 14 amino acids.

This chain uses TRBV29-1 with TRBJ1-1; possible D gene TRBD1, 5 bases. Trimming took 7 bases from V and 4 from J, leaving 13 bases between them. The germline CDR1 and CDR2 sequences are SQVTM and ANQGSEA. The CDR3 consists of 12 residues. CDR3 in DNA: TGCAGCGCCATAGGGGCAACCACTGAAGCTTTCTTT. Its translation: CSAIGATTEAFF.

This clonotype was counted between two and nine times. The chain recombines TRBV4-1 with TRBJ2-7; no clear D. There are 14 residues in the CDR3. Germline V lookup: CDR1 MGHRA, CDR2 YSYEKL. V dropped 0 bases and J dropped 0 bases, with 6 bases sitting between them. Here the CDR3 reads CASSQDESSYEQYF. The CDR3 nucleotides are TGCGCCAGCAGCCAAGATGAGAGCTCCTACGAGCAGTACTTC.

This clonotype was seen a handful of times. The V and J genes are TRBV18 and TRBJ2-3, with 11 bases identical to TRBD2. Unmatched junction bases numbered 9, after V lost 6 bases and J lost 4 bases. Germline CDR1 is KGHSH and CDR2 is LQKENI. The CDR3 sequence is 16 residues long. The CDR3 spells CASSPGPSGRSDTQYF. The CDR3 DNA follows: TGTGCCAGCTCCCCCGGACCTAGCGGGAGGTCAGATACGCAGTATTTT.

This clonotype was seen a handful of times. The rearrangement uses TRBV14 and TRBJ2-7; 8 nucleotides align to TRBD1. Losses at the gene ends were 4 bases for V and 3 bases for J; bases not matched to a gene: 5. The germline gives CDR1 SGHDN, CDR2 FVKESK. The CDR3 extends over 14 amino acids. CDR3 sequence (DNA): TGTGCCAGCAGCCCCGCGACAGGGGTCTACGAGCAGTACTTC. Encoded protein: CASSPATGVYEQYF.

The J gene is TRBJ1-5, the V gene TRBV7-9; D not certain. CDR1 SEHNR and CDR2 FQNEAQ come from the germline V gene (reference sequence). V was cut by 5 bases and J by 2 bases, with 7 bases left in between. CDR3 length: 13 residues. The DNA for the CDR3 is TGTGCCAGCAGCGTTACAGGCAATCAGCCCCAGCATTTT. It translates to CASSVTGNQPQHF.

In this sample, this clonotype turned up once. A read error may account for a junction end that differs from germline. The CDR3 nucleotides read TGTGCCAGCAGCCATCATTCGACAGCGCGGCTAGACTATGGCTATACCTTC. It encodes CASSHHSTARLDYGYTF. The J gene is TRBJ1-2, the V gene TRBV11-2, with D perhaps matching TRBD1 (5 bases). From germline, CDR1 is SGHAT and CDR2 FQNNGV. The CDR3 is 17 residues long.

The chain is built from TRBV2 and TRBJ2-1; 9 bases are shared with TRBD2. The CDR3 spans 18 residues. Germline-derived CDR1 and CDR2 are SNHLY and FYNNEI. With 4 bases clipped from V and 0 bases from J, the junction kept 10 bases outside the gene matches. The chain's CDR3 is CASSAETSGASSYNEQFF. The CDR3 DNA is TGTGCCAGCAGTGCAGAGACTAGCGGAGCTAGCTCCTACAATGAGCAGTTCTTC.

V usage is TRBV29-1 and J usage is TRBJ2-5; TRBD2 might be the D (7 bases). The J call may be faulty, since TRBJ2-7 better matches the DNA end. The CDR3 is 14 amino acids. Germline CDR1 and CDR2: SQVTM and ANQGSEA. Here the CDR3 DNA reads TGCAGCGTGGAACAGGGAGGGAACTCTAACGAGCAGTACTTC. This gives the protein CSVEQGGNSNEQYF.

V usage is TRBV7-9 and J usage is TRBJ2-4; D is perhaps TRBD1 or TRBD2 (5 bases each). Trimming removed 4 bases from V and 0 bases from J, with 13 bases in between. Looked up from germline, CDR1 is SEHNR and CDR2 is FQNEAQ (reference sequence). CDR3 length: 16 amino acids. The CDR3 protein is CASSSQGPLAKNIQYF. The CDR3 coding sequence is TGTGCCAGCAGCTCGCAGGGACCCTTAGCCAAAAACATTCAGTACTTC.

This clonotype was seen only a few times. The rearrangement uses TRBV10-3 and TRBJ1-5; D unclear. The CDR3 runs 13 residues. Trimming removed 3 bases at V and 6 bases at J, with 9 bases between. In germline, CDR1 is ENHRY, CDR2 SYGVKD. This CDR3 reads CAISEKGGQPQHF. For the CDR3, the DNA is TGTGCCATCAGTGAAAAGGGAGGTCAGCCCCAGCATTTT.

This rearrangement joins TRBV9 to TRBJ2-6; D remains unclear. The ends were cut back, 4 bases at V and 2 bases at J, with 10 bases in the middle. The CDR3 runs to 15 residues. Germline V lookup: CDR1 SGDLS, CDR2 YYNGEE. In nucleotides, the CDR3 is TGTGCCAGCAGCACCCCTTTTCCTGGGGCCAACGTCCTGACTTTC. Translation gives CASSTPFPGANVLTF.

This clonotype was picked up a small number of times. The rearrangement links TRBV29-1 to TRBJ2-7; possible D gene TRBD1, 5 bases. The V gene's germline CDR1 is SQVTM and CDR2 ANQGSEA. The V end was cut by 0 bases, the J end by 1 base, with 7 bases between. The CDR3 spans 13 residues. CDR3 coding DNA: TGCAGCGTTGAAGAAGGGGCATCCTACGAGCAGTACTTC. Amino acids: CSVEEGASYEQYF.

Points on this clonotype: Mismatch with germline at one junction end may stem from a read error. V usage is TRBV6-5 and J usage is TRBJ2-7; TRBD2 might be the D (5 bases). The CDR3 spans 15 residues. From germline, CDR1 is MNHEY and CDR2 SVGAGI. The CDR3 region has the DNA TGTGCCAGCAGTTACCGATTCCAGAGCGGCTACGAGCGGTACTTC. Encoded protein: CASSYRFQSGYERYF.

This clonotype was seen a handful of times. J is TRBJ2-7 and V is TRBV20-1; TRBD1 matches at 12 bases. Germline-derived CDR1 and CDR2 are DFQATT and SNEGSKA (reference sequence). CDR3 length: 15 residues. V lost 3 bases and J lost 4; bases outside the gene matches: 7. CDR3 region: CSASAGTGGIYEQYF. The CDR3 DNA reads TGCAGTGCTAGCGCCGGGACAGGGGGCATATACGAGCAGTACTTC.

The V gene is TRBV20-1, the J gene TRBJ1-4; D is undetermined. Germline V gene lookup returns CDR1 DFQATT and CDR2 SNEGSKA (reference sequence). Trimming took 0 bases from V and 8 from J, leaving 13 bases between them. The CDR3 runs 14 residues. The CDR3 loop reads CSAREFISQEKLFF. CDR3 bases: TGCAGTGCTAGAGAATTCATTAGCCAGGAAAAACTGTTTTTT.

V usage is TRBV18 and J usage is TRBJ2-6, with D possibly being TRBD2 (5 bases). Trimming took off 4 bases at V and 0 bases at J, with 10 bases between the two ends. Germline assignment: CDR1 KGHSH and CDR2 LQKENI. The length of the CDR3 is 16 residues. CDR3: CASSLAGNSGANVLTF. CDR3 nucleotides: TGTGCCAGCTCACTCGCCGGGAACTCTGGGGCCAACGTCCTGACTTTC. The variable domain in full, with the rest retrieved from reference TRBV18 and TRBJ2-6, is NAGVMQNPRHLVRRRGQEARLRCSPMKGHSHVYWYRQLPEEGLKFMVYLQKENIIDESGMPKERFSAEFPKEGPSILRIQQVVRGDSAAYFCASSLAGNSGANVLTFGAGSRLTVL.

V usage is TRBV6-5 and J usage is TRBJ2-7, with D unclear. In germline, CDR1 is MNHEY, CDR2 SVGAGI. This CDR3 region has 14 residues. With 8 bases removed from V and 0 bases from J, the gap between germline ends came to 14 bases. The CDR3 DNA follows: TGTGCCAGCCAAAGTTGGGCCAGCTCCTACGAGCAGTACTTC. Protein: CASQSWASSYEQYF.

The V and J genes are TRBV6-5 and TRBJ2-5, with a tentative D call TRBD2 (5 bases). V was trimmed by 1 base and J by 5 bases, leaving 14 bases between them. The CDR3 has 15 residues. CDR1 and CDR2 (germline): MNHEY, SVGAGI. For the CDR3, the DNA is TGTGCCAGCAGTTACTTGGGGAGCGCAAGGGAGACCCAGTACTTC. Protein: CASSYLGSARETQYF.

This clonotype was observed a handful of times. The rearrangement joins TRBV6-5 to TRBJ2-7, with 10 bases fitting TRBD1. The germline V gene has CDR1 MNHEY and CDR2 SVGAGI. The CDR3 extends over 15 amino acids. Trimming removed 2 bases from V and 2 bases from J; junction bases left unmatched: 3. In DNA form, the CDR3 reads TGTGCCAGCAGTTACGGGGGACAGGGGACCTACGAGCAGTACTTC. Amino acids: CASSYGGQGTYEQYF.

The chain uses TRBV29-1 and TRBJ1-1; D is possibly TRBD1 (6 bases). Germline values: CDR1 SQVTM, CDR2 ANQGSEA. V was pared by 4 bases and J by 1 base, with 22 bases between. This CDR3 spans 17 amino acids. CDR3 sequence reads: CSVAQGGAGDGNTEAFF. CDR3 nucleotide sequence: TGCAGCGTTGCGCAAGGAGGGGCAGGGGATGGGAACACTGAAGCTTTCTTT. The whole variable domain, remainder taken from reference TRBV29-1 and TRBJ1-1, is SAVISQKPSRDICQRGTSLTIQCQVDSQVTMMFWYRQQPGQSLTLIATANQGSEATYESGFVIDKFPISRPNLTFSTLTVSNMSPEDSSIYLCSVAQGGAGDGNTEAFFGQGTRLTVV.